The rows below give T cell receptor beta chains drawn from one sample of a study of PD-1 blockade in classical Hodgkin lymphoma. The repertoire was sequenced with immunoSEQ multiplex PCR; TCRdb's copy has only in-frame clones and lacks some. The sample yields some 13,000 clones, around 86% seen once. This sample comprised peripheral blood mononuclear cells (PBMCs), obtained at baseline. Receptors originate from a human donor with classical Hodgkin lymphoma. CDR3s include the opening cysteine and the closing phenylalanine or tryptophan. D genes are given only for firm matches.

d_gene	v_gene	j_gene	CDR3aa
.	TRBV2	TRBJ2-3	CASSTPLGRTSTDTQYF
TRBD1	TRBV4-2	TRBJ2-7	CASSRQGSSYEQYF
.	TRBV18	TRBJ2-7	CASSDDGVDYEQYF
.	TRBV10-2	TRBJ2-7	CASSELTIHEQYF
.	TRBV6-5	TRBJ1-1	CASTQNTEAFF
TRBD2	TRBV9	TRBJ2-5	CASSVGTREETQYF
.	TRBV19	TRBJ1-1	CASSRQLMNTEAFF
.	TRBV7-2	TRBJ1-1	CASSPWTNAEAFF
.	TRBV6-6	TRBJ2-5	CASSYGETQYF
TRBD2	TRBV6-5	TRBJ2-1	CASKRGRANNEQFF
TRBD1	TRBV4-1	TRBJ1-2	CASRLGQAYGYTF
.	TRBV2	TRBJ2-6	CASSVTESGANVLTF
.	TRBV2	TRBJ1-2	CASRDYGYTF
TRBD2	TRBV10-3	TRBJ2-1	CAITSGKSSYNEQFF
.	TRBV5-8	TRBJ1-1	CASSVWTVNTEAFF
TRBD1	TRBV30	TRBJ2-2	CAWKWTGDTGELFF
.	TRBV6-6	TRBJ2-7	CASSESRGIGQYF
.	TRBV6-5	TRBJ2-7	CASSPTGRGAYEQYF
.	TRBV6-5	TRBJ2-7	CASGSAGWEQYF
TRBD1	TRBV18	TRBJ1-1	CASSRTDRDYPEAFF
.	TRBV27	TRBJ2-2	CASSVWGNTGELFF
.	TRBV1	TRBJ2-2	CTSSQEHEGAQGEKSDTGELFF
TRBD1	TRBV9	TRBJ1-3	CASSTTGDRNTIYF
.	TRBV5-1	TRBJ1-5	CASSLERGKSNQPQHF
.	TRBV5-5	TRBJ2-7	CASSLSLSYEQYF
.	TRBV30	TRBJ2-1	CAWRHRVVNEQFF
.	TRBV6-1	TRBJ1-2	CASSEEGGNRGTMGYTF
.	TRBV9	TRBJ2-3	CASSTELASSTDTQYF
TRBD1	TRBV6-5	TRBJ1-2	CASSSMEGRGHGYTF
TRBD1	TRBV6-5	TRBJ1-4	CASSYSTGRGKLFF
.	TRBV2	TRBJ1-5	CASSEAGSHNQPQHF
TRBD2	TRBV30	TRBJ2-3	CAWSVGGDLTDTQYF
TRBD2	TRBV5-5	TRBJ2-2	CASSQGLAGGPGELFF
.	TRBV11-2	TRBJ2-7	CASSYRRVYEQYF
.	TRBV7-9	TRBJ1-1	CASSLFGAGPDGAFF
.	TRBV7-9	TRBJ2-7	CASSLGTYEQYF
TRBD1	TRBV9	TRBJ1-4	CASSLSGTGNEKLFF
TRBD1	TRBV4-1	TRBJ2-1	CASSQIRGSSYNEQFF
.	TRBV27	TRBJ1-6	CASSPLGGNSPLHF
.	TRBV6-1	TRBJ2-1	CASGQPGYEQFF
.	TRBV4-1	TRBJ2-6	CASSQGNRFSGANVLTF
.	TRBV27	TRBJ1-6	CASSFPGSPLHF
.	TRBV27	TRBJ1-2	CASSLSLAGYGYTF
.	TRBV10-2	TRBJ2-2	CASSPFNRVRAGELFF
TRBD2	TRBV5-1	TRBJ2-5	CASSPIGRGETQYF
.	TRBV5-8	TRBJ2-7	CASSMGVSGGGGMDVQYF
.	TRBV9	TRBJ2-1	CASDRAPGGHGQFF
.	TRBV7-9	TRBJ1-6	CASSLRTADNSPLHF